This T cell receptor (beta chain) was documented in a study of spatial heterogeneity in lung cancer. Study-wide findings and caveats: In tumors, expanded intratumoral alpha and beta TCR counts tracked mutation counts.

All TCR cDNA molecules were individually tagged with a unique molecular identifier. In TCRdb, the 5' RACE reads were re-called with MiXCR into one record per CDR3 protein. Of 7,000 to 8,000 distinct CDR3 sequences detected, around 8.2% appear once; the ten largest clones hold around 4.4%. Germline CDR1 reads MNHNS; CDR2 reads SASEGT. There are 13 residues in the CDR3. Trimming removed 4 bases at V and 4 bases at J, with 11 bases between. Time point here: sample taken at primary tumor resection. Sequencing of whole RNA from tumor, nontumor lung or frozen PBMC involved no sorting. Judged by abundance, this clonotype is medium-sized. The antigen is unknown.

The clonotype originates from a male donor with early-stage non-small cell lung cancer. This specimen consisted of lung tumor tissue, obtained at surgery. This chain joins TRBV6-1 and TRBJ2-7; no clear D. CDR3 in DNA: TGTGCCAGCAGTGGCAGGAATGAGTACGAGCAGTACTTC. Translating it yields CASSGRNEYEQYF.